The clone carrying this T cell receptor beta chain has more than one count but fewer than ten. This sample is part of a study of T-cell reconstitution after alpha-beta-depleted transplantation in children. Unique molecular identifiers were used in preparing the TCRbeta library. MiXCR, applied by TCRdb to the PCR reads, yields one record per CDR3 protein. The table has around 960,000 distinct CDR3 sequences, roughly 29% seen once. Germline values: CDR1 MNHEY, CDR2 SMNVEV (reference sequence). The J segment lost 2 bases and the V segment lost 7 bases, leaving 3 bases of the junction unmatched. This CDR3 comprises 15 residues.

The rearrangement uses TRBV27 and TRBJ2-3; 13 bases match TRBD2. Sample: PBMCs, mostly from graft donor cells, taken 360 days after TCRalphabeta/CD19-depleted stem cell transplant. This receptor was identified in a boy in the first two years of life who had a stem cell transplant for SCID, so the T cells may come from the graft donor. CDR3 residues: CASTGLAGVTDTQYF. DNA for the CDR3: TGTGCCAGCACTGGACTAGCGGGGGTCACAGATACGCAGTATTTT.